One sample yielded the 28 T cell receptor beta chains listed below, sequenced in a study of regulatory T cells in long-lasting Graves disease. The time point: newly diagnosed GD, antithyroid drugs for less than 3 months. The authors made the TCR library using RNA they extracted from PBMCs. Building of the TCR beta libraries involved iRepertoire HTBI primers and Arm-PCR of CDR3 regions. TCRdb re-called the multiplex PCR reads with MiXCR, one entry per CDR3 protein. The table includes approximately 310,000 distinct CDR3 sequences, about 18% detected once. This specimen consisted of peripheral blood mononuclear cells (PBMCs), obtained at new diagnosis, from a patient treated with antithyroid drugs. These receptors were collected from a female donor with Graves disease.

The sample holds many counts of this clonotype. The J gene is TRBJ2-1, the V gene TRBV10-2; a possible D gene is TRBD2 (5 bases). In germline, CDR1 is WSHSY, CDR2 SAAADI. This CDR3 is built from 13 residues. V dropped 2 bases and J dropped 6 bases, with 8 bases sitting between them. The CDR3 protein is CASSERGFNEQFF. The DNA of the CDR3 is TGCGCCAGCAGTGAGAGAGGGTTCAATGAGCAGTTCTTC.

This clonotype appeared many times. V and J are TRBV10-3 and TRBJ2-1; 8 positions agree with TRBD2. Germline trimming cut 6 bases from V and 2 bases from J; bases unmatched to any gene: 3. The CDR3 spans 14 residues. Germline-derived CDR1 and CDR2 are ENHRY and SYGVKD. The CDR3 spells CAIRPAGAYNEQFF. The CDR3 bases are TGTGCCATCAGACCAGCGGGAGCCTACAATGAGCAGTTCTTC.

There are many counts of this clonotype. The chain recombines TRBV2 with TRBJ1-1; TRBD1 is a possible D gene (5 bases). The V end was cut by 3 bases, the J end by 11 bases, with 16 bases between. Germline V gene sequence: CDR1 SNHLY, CDR2 FYNNEI. There are 13 residues in the CDR3. Here the CDR3 DNA reads TGTGCCAGCAGTGACTCTGAGCCAGGGTTGGCTTTCTTT. This translates into CASSDSEPGLAFF.

This clonotype was counted at least ten times. The rearrangement uses TRBV6-1 and TRBJ2-3, with a possible D match to TRBD2 (5 bases). With 3 bases removed from V and 5 bases from J, the gap between germline ends came to 15 bases. Germline lookup yields CDR1 MNHNS and CDR2 SASEGT. CDR3 length equals 15 residues. CDR3: CASSDRAAAGDTQYF. For the CDR3, the DNA is TGTGCCAGCAGTGACCGAGCTGCCGCGGGAGATACGCAGTATTTT.

The chain has TRBV7-2 and TRBJ1-5; a weak D match, TRBD1 (5 bases). This CDR3 is 15 amino acids long. V was cut by 5 bases and J by 8 bases, with 19 bases left in between. In germline, CDR1 is SGHTA, CDR2 FQGNSA. This chain's CDR3 is CASSQGKTYGEPQHF. The CDR3 coding sequence is TGTGCCAGCAGCCAGGGAAAAACCTATGGGGAGCCCCAGCATTTT.

This clonotype was seen ten or more times. The chain combines TRBV10-2 with TRBJ2-1; 10 bases are a match to TRBD2. V lost 4 bases, J lost 8 bases, and 5 bases stayed unmatched. The CDR3 extends over 14 amino acids. Germline CDR1 and CDR2: WSHSY and SAAADI. The CDR3 protein is CASSGASGSYEQFF. CDR3 nucleotide sequence: TGCGCCAGCAGTGGGGCTAGCGGGAGTTATGAGCAGTTCTTC.

This clonotype was recorded at least ten times. The chain couples TRBV28 to TRBJ2-7, with TRBD2 matching 8 bases. The length of the CDR3 is 16 residues. Trimming took 5 bases from V and 4 from J; bases not matched to a gene: 13. Germline CDR1 MDHEN, CDR2 SYDVKM. CDR3 loop: CASSPPGSGKEYEQYF. In DNA form, the CDR3 reads TGTGCCAGCAGTCCACCGGGTAGCGGGAAGGAGTACGAGCAGTACTTC.

This clonotype was seen repeatedly, ten times or more. J is TRBJ2-7 and V is TRBV12-3 or TRBV12-4; weak D call: TRBD2 (5 bases). Deletions cut 3 bases from V and 1 base from J, with 10 bases between. This CDR3 comprises 14 residues. CDR3 amino acids: CASSFSGSSYEQYF. The CDR3 DNA sequence: TGTGCCAGCAGTTTCTCGGGGAGTTCCTACGAGCAGTACTTC.

The table lists this clonotype with many counts. The V and J genes are TRBV2 and TRBJ2-1, with 11 positions matching TRBD2. Trimming at V came to 5 bases and at J to 4 bases, leaving 7 bases not matched to a gene. The CDR3 totals 16 residues. Germline lookup yields CDR1 SNHLY and CDR2 FYNNEI. DNA for the CDR3: TGTGCCAGCAGTCCCCCGGGACTAGCGGTGTACAATGAGCAGTTCTTC. Amino acid sequence: CASSPPGLAVYNEQFF.

This chain links TRBV5-6 with TRBJ2-7; tentatively, D is TRBD1 (5 bases). In germline, CDR1 is SGHDT, CDR2 YYEEEE. CDR3 length: 14 residues. The V end lost 2 bases, the J end lost 4 bases, and 13 bases lay between the germline ends. The CDR3 reads CASSFRAFSYEQYF. The DNA of the CDR3 is TGTGCCAGCAGCTTCAGGGCTTTTTCTTACGAGCAGTACTTC.

The sample holds a few counts of this clonotype. The CDR3 coding sequence is TGCAGTGCTCCCCGGGAGGGGATTGGGTTAACAGATACGCAGTATTTT. Amino acids: CSAPREGIGLTDTQYF. The rearrangement uses TRBV20-1 and TRBJ2-3; TRBD2 aligns across 8 bases. Looked up from germline, CDR1 is DFQATT and CDR2 is SNEGSKA (reference sequence). Germline trimming cut 5 bases from V and 3 bases from J; bases unmatched to any gene: 13. There are 16 residues in the CDR3.

This clonotype was seen repeatedly, ten times or more. This chain joins TRBV6-2 or TRBV6-3 and TRBJ2-3; no clear D gene. With 2 bases removed from V and 1 base from J, the gap between germline ends came to 4 bases. This CDR3 region has 13 residues. Germline lookup yields CDR1 MNHEY and CDR2 SVGEGT. The DNA for the CDR3 is TGTGCCAGCAGTTACAAAGGCACAGATACGCAGTATTTT. Translation gives CASSYKGTDTQYF.

As to this clonotype: One end of the junction does not line up with germline, which may come from a read error. This sequence joins TRBV5-1 and TRBJ2-5, with 16 bases matching TRBD2. Germline CDR1 is SGHRS and CDR2 is YFSETQ. The CDR3 consists of 17 residues. CDR3: CASSSGLAGGPRETQCF. The CDR3 DNA sequence: TGCGCCAGCAGCTCGGGACTAGCGGGAGGGCCTCGGGAGACCCAGTGCTTC.

This clonotype was picked up many times. The chain has TRBV11-2 and TRBJ2-3; D possibly uses TRBD1 or TRBD2 (5 bases each). The V end lost 4 bases, the J end lost 8 bases, and 19 bases lay between the germline ends. From germline, CDR1 is SGHAT and CDR2 FQNNGV. CDR3 size: 15 residues. CDR3 nucleotides: TGTGCCAGCAGCTGGGGGACGGACCGTACCCGTACGCAGTATTTT. Amino acid sequence: CASSWGTDRTRTQYF.

This clonotype was observed at least ten times. CDR3 DNA: TGTGCCAGCAGCGGAGAGGGGGCTCCCTATGTTCAGTACTTC. Protein sequence: CASSGEGAPYVQYF. This chain joins TRBV9 and TRBJ2-4; the match to TRBD1 covers 7 bases. In germline, CDR1 is SGDLS, CDR2 YYNGEE. The CDR3 length is 14 residues. V was clipped by 3 bases and J by 11 bases; unmatched bases: 11.

The chain combines TRBV7-9 with TRBJ2-3, with unresolved D. The ends were cut back, 5 bases at V and 3 bases at J, with 6 bases in the middle. This CDR3 region has 12 residues. Per germline, CDR1 SEHNR and CDR2 FQNEAQ (reference sequence). CDR3 residues: CASSIGTDTQYF. The CDR3 DNA reads as TGTGCCAGCAGCATAGGGACAGATACGCAGTATTTT.

Only a few counts were recorded for this clonotype. The chain uses TRBV19 and TRBJ2-4; weak D call: TRBD1 (5 bases). The CDR3 has 15 residues. The germline CDR1 and CDR2 sequences are LNHDA and SQIVND (reference sequence). The germline V and J ends were trimmed by 7 bases and 1 base, with 14 bases remaining between them. CDR3 in amino acids: CASTPAAGAKNIQYF. Written as DNA, the CDR3 is TGTGCCAGTACTCCGGCCGCAGGGGCCAAAAACATTCAGTACTTC.

The chain is built from TRBV20-1 and TRBJ2-3; TRBD2 is a possible D gene (5 bases). The CDR3 is 13 amino acids. Germline CDR1 and CDR2: DFQATT and SNEGSKA (reference sequence). This chain's CDR3 is CSSPRLSSDTQYF. The CDR3 nucleotides read TGCAGCTCCCCCCGACTATCCTCCGATACGCAGTATTTT.

This clonotype came up many times. The chain joins TRBV20-1 to TRBJ2-2; 12 bases are shared with TRBD2. CDR1 is DFQATT and CDR2 is SNEGSKA in the germline V gene (reference sequence). V shed 6 bases and J 3 bases; nucleotides not matched to a gene: 14. This CDR3 is 18 amino acids long. The CDR3 loop reads CSARGGRTSGTYTGELFF. The CDR3 DNA follows: TGCAGTGCGCGGGGGGGTAGGACTAGCGGGACCTACACCGGGGAGCTGTTTTTT.

This clonotype was detected a few times. The V and J genes are TRBV19 and TRBJ2-1; 12 positions match TRBD1. With V trimmed by 3 bases and J by 1 base, 7 bases remained unmatched. This CDR3 region has 18 residues. Germline lookup yields CDR1 LNHDA and CDR2 SQIVND (reference sequence). The CDR3 DNA reads TGTGCCAGTAGTATGGGACAGGGGGCCTTACTTTCCTACAATGAGCAGTTCTTC. This sequence encodes CASSMGQGALLSYNEQFF.

Turning to this clonotype: Given a much more abundant clone one base away, this may be a read error. This chain joins TRBV12-5 and TRBJ1-1; D is uncertain. Germline CDR1 LGHNT, CDR2 FRNRAP. The CDR3 is 15 residues long. Trimming cost V 11 bases and J 0 bases, with 19 bases left between them. The CDR3 DNA follows: TGTGCTGGTGAGGGTAGAGATGGGCTGAACACTGAAGCTTTCTTT. Its translation is CAGEGRDGLNTEAFF.

This clonotype appeared once. A far larger clone is one base from this, pointing to a likely read error. The J gene is TRBJ2-1, the V gene TRBV6-1; D may be TRBD1 (6 bases). The CDR3 is made up of 15 amino acids. The germline V and J ends were trimmed by 5 bases and 10 bases, with 21 bases remaining between them. Per germline, CDR1 MNHNS and CDR2 SASEGT. The CDR3 spells CASSPTGSFGYEQFF. The CDR3, as DNA: TGTGCCAGCAGTCCTACAGGGAGTTTCGGCTACGAGCAGTTCTTC.

The CDR3 nucleotides read TGTGCCAGCAGCTTAGTCGGGGGGGCAGGGGGCGGTGGCTACACCTTC. This sequence encodes CASSLVGGAGGGGYTF. The rearrangement links TRBV11-3 to TRBJ1-2; 8 nucleotides agree with TRBD1. After removal of 1 base from V and 7 bases from J, the junction contained 11 bases not matched to a gene. Germline values: CDR1 SGHNT, CDR2 YENEEA. The CDR3 extends over 16 amino acids.

This clonotype was seen a few times. The CDR3 loop is CASSQERRGPAQETQYF. The CDR3 DNA follows: TGTGCCAGCAGCCAAGAACGGCGGGGGCCGGCCCAAGAGACCCAGTACTTC. The chain carries TRBV14 and TRBJ2-5; a possible D gene is TRBD2 (7 bases). V dropped 0 bases and J dropped 1 base, with 15 bases sitting between them. This CDR3 has 17 amino acids. CDR1 is SGHDN, CDR2 FVKESK, per germline.

This clonotype has only a few counts. The gene calls are TRBV6-1 and TRBJ2-7; TRBD1 aligns across 7 bases. V was pared by 7 bases and J by 4 bases, with 13 bases of the junction left unmatched. The CDR3 sequence is 15 residues long. Looked up from germline, CDR1 is MNHNS and CDR2 is SASEGT. CDR3 amino acids: CASTRIRDRPYEQYF. The CDR3 DNA reads as TGTGCCAGCACCAGAATCCGGGACAGACCATACGAGCAGTACTTC.

With respect to this clonotype: This likely stems from a read error, as it lies one base from a far larger clone. This chain links TRBV2 with TRBJ1-6; D remains unclear. The length of the CDR3 is 13 residues. Trimming pared 7 bases from V and 8 bases from J, leaving 12 bases between. Germline CDR1 reads SNHLY; CDR2 reads FYNNEI. This CDR3 is CASNTPGYSPLHF. The CDR3 coding sequence is TGTGCCAGCAACACCCCCGGGTATTCACCCCTCCACTTT. The full variable domain, in which reference TRBV2 and TRBJ1-6 provide the parts outside the CDR3, is EPEVTQTPSHQVTQMGQEVILRCVPISNHLYFYWYRQILGQKVEFLVSFYNNEISEKSEIFDDQFSVERPDGSNFTLKIRSTKLEDSAMYFCASNTPGYSPLHFGNGTRLTVT.

This clonotype came up a few times. This sequence may be a read error, since a much larger clone differs from it by one base. In this CDR3 the conserved last residue, phenylalanine or tryptophan, is missing, so a read error is likely. The chain links TRBV29-1 to TRBJ2-3; D is uncertain. The germline V and J ends were trimmed by 4 bases and 3 bases, with 5 bases remaining between them. The CDR3 totals 11 residues. CDR1 and CDR2 (germline): SQVTM, ANQGSEA. The DNA for the CDR3 is TGCAGCGTTGTGGGAACAGATACGCAGTATCTT. This codes for CSVVGTDTQYL.

This clonotype occurred a few times. The V gene is TRBV12-3 or TRBV12-4, the J gene TRBJ2-1; D not certain. The CDR3 has 15 residues. V was clipped by 8 bases and J by 0 bases, with 14 bases between them. This chain's CDR3 is CASSVSSSSYNEQFF. The CDR3 region has the DNA TGTGCCAGCTCTGTGTCGTCCAGCTCCTACAATGAGCAGTTCTTC.